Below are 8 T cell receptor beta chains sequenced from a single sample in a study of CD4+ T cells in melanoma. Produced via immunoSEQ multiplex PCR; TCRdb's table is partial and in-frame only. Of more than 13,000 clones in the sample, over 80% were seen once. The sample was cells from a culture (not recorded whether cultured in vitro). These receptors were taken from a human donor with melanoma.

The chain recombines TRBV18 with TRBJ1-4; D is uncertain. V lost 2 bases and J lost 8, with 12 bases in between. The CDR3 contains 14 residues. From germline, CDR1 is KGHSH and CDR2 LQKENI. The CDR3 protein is CASSPDFKGEKLFF. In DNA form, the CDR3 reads TGTGCCAGCTCACCAGACTTTAAGGGCGAAAAACTGTTTTTT.

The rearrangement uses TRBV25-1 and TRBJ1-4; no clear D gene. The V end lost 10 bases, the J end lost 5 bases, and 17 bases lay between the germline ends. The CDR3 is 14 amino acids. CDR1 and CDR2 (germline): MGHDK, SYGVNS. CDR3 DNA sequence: TGTGCCACCGGAGGGCGCCGCGTGAATGAAAAACTGTTTTTT. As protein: CATGGRRVNEKLFF. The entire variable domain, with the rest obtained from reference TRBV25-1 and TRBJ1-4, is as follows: EADIYQTPRYLVIGTGKKITLECSQTMGHDKMYWYQQDPGMELHLIHYSYGVNSTEKGDLSSESTVSRIRTEHFPLTLESARPSHTSQYLCATGGRRVNEKLFFGSGTQLSVL.

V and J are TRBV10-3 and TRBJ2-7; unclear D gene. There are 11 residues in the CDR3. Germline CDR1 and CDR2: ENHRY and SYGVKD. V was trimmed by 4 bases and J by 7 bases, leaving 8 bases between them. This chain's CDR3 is CAISGWKEQYF. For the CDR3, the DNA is TGTGCCATCAGTGGCTGGAAGGAGCAGTACTTC.

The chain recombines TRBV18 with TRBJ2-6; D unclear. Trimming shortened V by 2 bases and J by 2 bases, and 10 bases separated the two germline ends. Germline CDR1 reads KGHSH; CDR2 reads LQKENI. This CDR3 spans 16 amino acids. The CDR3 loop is CASSPDTVPGANVLTF. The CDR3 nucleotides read TGTGCCAGCTCACCAGACACGGTCCCTGGGGCCAACGTCCTGACTTTC. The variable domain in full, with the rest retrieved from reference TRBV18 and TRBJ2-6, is NAGVMQNPRHLVRRRGQEARLRCSPMKGHSHVYWYRQLPEEGLKFMVYLQKENIIDESGMPKERFSAEFPKEGPSILRIQQVVRGDSAAYFCASSPDTVPGANVLTFGAGSRLTVL.

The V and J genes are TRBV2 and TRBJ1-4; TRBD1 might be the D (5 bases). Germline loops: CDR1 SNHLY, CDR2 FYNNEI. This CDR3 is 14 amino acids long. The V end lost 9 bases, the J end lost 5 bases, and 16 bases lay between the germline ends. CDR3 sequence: CARQGLGENEKLFF. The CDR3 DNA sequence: TGTGCCAGGCAGGGACTCGGGGAAAATGAAAAACTGTTTTTT.

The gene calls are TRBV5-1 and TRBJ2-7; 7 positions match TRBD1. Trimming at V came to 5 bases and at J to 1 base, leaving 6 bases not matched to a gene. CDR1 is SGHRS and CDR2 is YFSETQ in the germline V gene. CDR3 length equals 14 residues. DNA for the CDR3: TGCGCCAGCAGACGGGGACAGCAGTCCTACGAGCAGTACTTC. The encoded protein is CASRRGQQSYEQYF.

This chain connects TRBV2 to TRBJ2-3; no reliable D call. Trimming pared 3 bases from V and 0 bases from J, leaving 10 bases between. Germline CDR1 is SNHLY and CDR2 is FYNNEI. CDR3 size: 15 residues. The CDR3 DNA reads TGTGCCAGCAGTGACAGTCTAGTTAGCACAGATACGCAGTATTTT. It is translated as CASSDSLVSTDTQYF.

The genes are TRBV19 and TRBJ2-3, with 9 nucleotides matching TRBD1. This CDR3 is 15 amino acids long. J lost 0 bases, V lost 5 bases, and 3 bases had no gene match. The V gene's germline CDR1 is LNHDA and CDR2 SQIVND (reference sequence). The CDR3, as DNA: TGTGCCAGTAGTGCGGGACAGGGAAGCACAGATACGCAGTATTTT. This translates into CASSAGQGSTDTQYF. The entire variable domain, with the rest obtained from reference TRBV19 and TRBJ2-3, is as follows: DGGITQSPKYLFRKEGQNVTLSCEQNLNHDAMYWYRQDPGQGLRLIYYSQIVNDFQKGDIAEGYSVSREKKESFPLTVTSAQKNPTAFYLCASSAGQGSTDTQYFGPGTRLTVL.